One and the same sample provided the 32 T cell receptor beta chains below, sequenced in a study of tumor-infiltrating lymphocytes in localized non-small cell lung cancer (dated by TCRdb to about 2021). To prepare the library, the immunoSEQ multiplex PCR assay was applied. TCRdb obtained this table from immuneACCESS and retained in-frame rearrangements with V and J assigned. These tables miss some clones; where compared with another copy, unresolved V genes account for less than half of the shortfall, and the remainder is unexplained. Across this sample there are some 13,000 clones, with about 74% seen only once. The biggest ten clones account for 14% of the sample. Sequenced input: uninvolved lung tissue not adjacent to the tumor. The receptors stem from a human donor with non-small cell lung cancer.

With regard to this clone: At one end, the junction sequence differs from germline, possibly due to a read error. The DNA for the CDR3 is TGTGCTAGCAGCTTAGCGGGAATTCGGGAGGGAGGGAGCAATGAGCAGTTCTTC. Encoded protein: CASSLAGIREGGSNEQFF. The chain links TRBV7-7 to TRBJ2-1; 8 nucleotides align to TRBD2. Germline CDR1 is SSHAT and CDR2 is FNYEAQ (reference sequence). The CDR3 totals 18 residues.

The chain combines TRBV4-2 with TRBJ2-7, with D possibly called TRBD1 or TRBD2 (6 bases each). Trimming stripped 3 bases from V and 3 bases from J, with 15 bases between. Germline V gene lookup returns CDR1 LGHNA and CDR2 YNFKEQ. The CDR3 length is 15 residues. CDR3 loop: CASSQVAGQNYEQYF. CDR3 in DNA: TGTGCCAGCAGCCAGGTGGCGGGACAAAACTACGAGCAGTACTTC.

The chain couples TRBV29-1 to TRBJ2-5, with 7 bases aligning to TRBD1. CDR3 length equals 13 residues. The germline V gene has CDR1 SQVTM and CDR2 ANQGSEA. The junction had 4 bases not matched to a gene; V was cut back by 4 bases and J by 2 bases. CDR3 nucleotide sequence: TGCAGCGTTGGGACAGGACCGCAAGAGACCCAGTACTTC. It translates to CSVGTGPQETQYF.

V and J are TRBV11-2 and TRBJ1-6; D call uncertain. Per the germline V gene, CDR1 is SGHAT and CDR2 is FQNNGV. Trimming stripped 3 bases from V and 7 bases from J, with 7 bases between. This CDR3 region has 13 residues. CDR3 sequence: CASSFSGNSPLHF. CDR3 nucleotides: TGTGCCAGCAGCTTCTCTGGGAATTCACCCCTCCACTTT.

The chain links TRBV19 to TRBJ1-1, with D possibly TRBD1 on 5 matching bases. Germline V gene data show CDR1 as LNHDA and CDR2 as SQIVND (reference sequence). V was clipped by 1 base and J by 6 bases, with 15 bases between them. The CDR3 spans 15 residues. CDR3 protein: CASSIGTRGVSEAFF. The CDR3 nucleotides read TGTGCCAGTAGTATAGGAACCCGAGGGGTCTCTGAAGCTTTCTTT.

The V gene is TRBV6-6, the J gene TRBJ1-1; no clear D gene. The CDR3 loop spans 13 amino acids. The germline V gene has CDR1 MNHNY and CDR2 SVGAGI (reference sequence). V lost 6 bases to trimming and J lost 6 bases, with 14 bases between them. CDR3 sequence reads: CASSREGRAEAFF. DNA of the CDR3: TGTGCCAGCAGCCGGGAAGGGAGAGCTGAAGCTTTCTTT.

The chain joins TRBV5-4 to TRBJ2-7, with D possibly matching TRBD2 (7 bases). The germline gives CDR1 SGHNT, CDR2 YYREEE (reference sequence). The CDR3 extends over 14 amino acids. V lost 4 bases, J lost 6 bases, and 17 bases lay in between. CDR3 coding DNA: TGTGCCAGCAGCCGGAGGGGGGGCCTTACCGAGCAGTACTTC. It is translated as CASSRRGGLTEQYF.

This clone showed up just once. CDR3 nucleotide sequence: TGTGCCAGCAGTTCCGACCCCAACTCTGGAAACACCATATATTTT. It specifies CASSSDPNSGNTIYF. This chain connects TRBV6-1 to TRBJ1-3; D gene unclear. Germline V gives CDR1 MNHNS, CDR2 SASEGT. The CDR3 is made up of 15 amino acids. V lost 5 bases and J 0 bases, leaving 11 bases between the germline ends.

In this sample, this clone turned up a few times. The chain's CDR3 is CASRPGQGAGEQYF. DNA for the CDR3: TGTGCCAGCAGGCCGGGACAGGGAGCGGGCGAGCAGTACTTC. This chain joins TRBV6-1 and TRBJ2-7, with 9 bases lining up with TRBD1. Germline V gene data show CDR1 as MNHNS and CDR2 as SASEGT. The CDR3 runs 14 residues. J gave up 6 bases and V 6 bases, and 9 bases lay outside the gene matches.

The chain links TRBV2 to TRBJ2-1, with 7 bases that match TRBD1. In germline, CDR1 is SNHLY, CDR2 FYNNEI. This CDR3 has 14 residues. With 2 bases clipped from V and 15 bases from J, the junction kept 13 bases outside the gene matches. The CDR3 loop is CASSEPPGSRGLFF. CDR3 DNA sequence: TGTGCCAGCAGTGAACCCCCCGGAAGCAGGGGGTTGTTCTTC.

This chain uses TRBV6-6 with TRBJ2-5; TRBD2 is a possible D gene (5 bases). The germline gives CDR1 MNHNY, CDR2 SVGAGI (reference sequence). The CDR3 sequence is 11 residues long. The V end lost 8 bases, the J end lost 5 bases, and 9 bases lay between the germline ends. CDR3 sequence: CASVLAETQYF. Written as DNA, the CDR3 is TGTGCCAGCGTGTTAGCGGAGACCCAGTACTTC.

V and J are TRBV29-1 and TRBJ1-3; perhaps TRBD1 as D (6 bases). In germline, CDR1 is SQVTM, CDR2 ANQGSEA. CDR3 length: 13 residues. V lost 6 bases and J 4 bases, leaving 13 bases between the germline ends. CDR3 protein: CSVMTGDGNTIYF. CDR3 in DNA: TGCAGCGTGATGACAGGCGACGGAAACACCATATATTTT.

The chain uses TRBV7-2 and TRBJ2-3; 11 bases map to TRBD2. J lost 3 bases, V lost 6 bases, and 8 bases had no gene match. The CDR3 spans 16 residues. The germline gives CDR1 SGHTA, CDR2 FQGNSA. CDR3 residues: CASRETSGERTDTQYF. The DNA for the CDR3 is TGTGCCAGCAGGGAGACTAGCGGGGAACGTACAGATACGCAGTATTTT.

The rearrangement links TRBV21-1 to TRBJ1-5. TRBV21-1 is flagged as a pseudogene. The CDR3 sequence is 12 residues long. CDR3 region: CASSKKRQPQHF. The CDR3 DNA reads TGTGCCAGCAGCAAGAAAAGGCAGCCCCAGCATTTT.

The V call is TRBV6-1, the J call TRBJ2-7; 8 bases match TRBD1. The CDR3 has 12 residues. CDR1 is MNHNS, CDR2 SASEGT, per germline. V gave up 8 bases and J gave up 7 bases; unmatched junction bases: 7. CDR3: CASRDRLFEQYF. The CDR3 DNA is TGTGCCAGCCGGGACAGGCTCTTTGAGCAGTACTTC.

J is TRBJ2-1 and V is TRBV19; 9 nucleotides agree with TRBD2. This CDR3 is built from 18 residues. Germline trimming cut 1 base from V and 1 base from J; bases unmatched to any gene: 8. CDR1 and CDR2 (germline): LNHDA, SQIVND (reference sequence). For the CDR3, the DNA is TGTGCCAGTAGTATAGGGGTTAGCGGGAGAGGTTCCTACAATGAGCAGTTCTTC. Its protein is CASSIGVSGRGSYNEQFF.

J is TRBJ2-5 and V is TRBV7-2, with TRBD1 as a possible D gene (6 bases). The germline CDR1 and CDR2 sequences are SGHTA and FQGNSA. V was shortened by 0 bases and J by 4 bases, with 9 bases between the two germline ends. The CDR3 is made up of 14 amino acids. The CDR3 here is CASSLAGAGETQYF. CDR3 DNA sequence: TGTGCCAGCAGCTTAGCGGGGGCAGGAGAGACCCAGTACTTC.

The chain is built from TRBV11-3 and TRBJ1-1; 8 nucleotides align to TRBD1. V lost 1 base to trimming and J lost 4 bases; unmatched junction nucleotides: 5. Germline lookup yields CDR1 SGHNT and CDR2 YENEEA. CDR3 length equals 15 residues. In nucleotides, the CDR3 is TGTGCCAGCAGCTTAGGGGGACAGGTGGGCACTGAAGCTTTCTTT. Translation gives CASSLGGQVGTEAFF. The variable domain in full, completed from reference TRBV11-3 and TRBJ1-1, reads EAGVVQSPRYKIIEKKQPVAFWCNPISGHNTLYWYLQNLGQGPELLIRYENEEAVDDSQLPKDRFSAERLKGVDSTLKIQPAELGDSAVYLCASSLGGQVGTEAFFGQGTRLTVV.

Only one count was recorded for this clone. The genes are TRBV5-1 and TRBJ1-1; D possibly corresponds to TRBD1 (5 bases). The CDR3 is 13 residues long. Germline CDR1 reads SGHRS; CDR2 reads YFSETQ. Trimming removed 3 bases at V and 1 base at J, with 7 bases between. The CDR3 loop is CASSSQGNTEAFF. The CDR3 DNA reads TGCGCCAGCAGCTCCCAGGGGAACACTGAAGCTTTCTTT.

This clone is medium-sized in the sample. The same CDR3 can be traced to other DNA sequences in this sample. The chain employs TRBV6-5 and TRBJ1-5; no definite D call. The ends were cut back, 8 bases at V and 2 bases at J, with 13 bases in the middle. Germline V CDR1 and CDR2: MNHEY, SVGAGI. This CDR3 has 14 amino acids. CDR3: CASRRTGRNQPQHF. CDR3 DNA: TGTGCCAGCCGTAGGACTGGCCGCAATCAGCCCCAGCATTTT.

The chain is built from TRBV6-5 and TRBJ1-3; D perhaps matches TRBD1 (5 bases). CDR3 length equals 15 residues. With 0 bases removed from V and 4 bases from J, the gap between germline ends came to 10 bases. Germline lookup yields CDR1 MNHEY and CDR2 SVGAGI. CDR3 sequence: CASSYSRGTGNTIYF. The CDR3 coding sequence is TGTGCCAGCAGTTACTCGAGAGGGACGGGAAACACCATATATTTT.

The chain has TRBV2 and TRBJ2-6; D remains ambiguous. Germline loops: CDR1 SNHLY, CDR2 FYNNEI. This CDR3 is built from 15 residues. Between the trimmed V and J ends, which lost 5 bases and 4 bases, there was a span of 12 bases. The CDR3, as DNA: TGTGCCAGCAGTCAGGACGGCCTAGGGGCCAACGTCCTGACTTTC. It yields the protein CASSQDGLGANVLTF.

The genes are TRBV28 and TRBJ2-3, with 8 bases fitting TRBD2. Germline trimming cut 6 bases from V and 2 bases from J; bases unmatched to any gene: 7. The CDR3 has 15 amino acids. Germline V gene sequence: CDR1 MDHEN, CDR2 SYDVKM. Written as DNA, the CDR3 is TGTGCCAGCAGGCCACTAGCGGACCACACAGATACGCAGTATTTT. It is translated as CASRPLADHTDTQYF. Using reference TRBV28 and TRBJ2-3 for the parts outside the CDR3, the full variable domain is DVKVTQSSRYLVKRTGEKVFLECVQDMDHENMFWYRQDPGLGLRLIYFSYDVKMKEKGDIPEGYSVSREKKERFSLILESASTNQTSMYLCASRPLADHTDTQYFGPGTRLTVL.

The J gene is TRBJ2-5, the V gene TRBV2; 7 nucleotides agree with TRBD1. The CDR3 loop spans 13 amino acids. After removal of 4 bases from V and 3 bases from J, the junction contained 2 bases not matched to a gene. Germline V gene sequence: CDR1 SNHLY, CDR2 FYNNEI. The CDR3, as DNA: TGTGCCAGCAGTGGAACAGGGGAAGAGACCCAGTACTTC. Translating it yields CASSGTGEETQYF. Variable domain in full (rest from reference TRBV2 and TRBJ2-5): EPEVTQTPSHQVTQMGQEVILRCVPISNHLYFYWYRQILGQKVEFLVSFYNNEISEKSEIFDDQFSVERPDGSNFTLKIRSTKLEDSAMYFCASSGTGEETQYFGPGTRLLVL.

This clone was recorded a few times. The gene calls are TRBV13 and TRBJ2-3, with 12 bases lining up with TRBD2. The CDR3 runs to 14 residues. The V gene's germline CDR1 is PRHDT and CDR2 FYEKMQ (reference sequence). Trimming took 5 bases from V and 6 from J; bases not matched to a gene: 3. CDR3 sequence: CASSRTSGKDTQYF. As DNA, the CDR3 is TGTGCCAGCAGCCGGACTAGCGGGAAGGATACGCAGTATTTT.

The table lists this clone with a few counts. This chain links TRBV27 with TRBJ2-1; D gene uncertain. CDR1 and CDR2 (germline): MNHEY, SMNVEV (reference sequence). Trimming left V 7 bases short and J 9 bases short, with 16 bases between. This CDR3 spans 13 amino acids. In DNA form, the CDR3 reads TGTGCCAGCACCCGGACGCGTTCGGGTGAGCAGTTCTTC. Its protein is CASTRTRSGEQFF.

In this sample, this clone turned up once. The chain couples TRBV6-7 to TRBJ2-1; 9 bases fit TRBD2. Being an ORF, TRBV6-7 has a function that is uncertain. The CDR3 contains 14 residues. Losses at the gene ends were 9 bases for V and 9 bases for J; bases not matched to a gene: 12. The CDR3 DNA reads as TGTGCCAGACTTAGCGGGAGAGCTGGGGGTGAGCAGTTCTTC. Translating gives CARLSGRAGGEQFF.

The chain has TRBV4-1 and TRBJ2-2, with 16 bases fitting TRBD2. This CDR3 has 19 residues. CDR1 is MGHRA and CDR2 is YSYEKL in the germline V gene. The J segment lost 7 bases and the V segment lost 0 bases, leaving 8 bases of the junction unmatched. CDR3 DNA: TGCGCCAGCAGCCAAGACGGGACTAGCGGGAGGGTATACATCGGGGAGCTGTTTTTT. Translating it yields CASSQDGTSGRVYIGELFF.

This clone was detected a few times. This chain uses TRBV5-6 with TRBJ2-7; possibly TRBD1 for D (5 bases). Germline lookup yields CDR1 SGHDT and CDR2 YYEEEE. V gave up 2 bases and J gave up 0 bases, with 9 bases separating them. The CDR3 extends over 14 amino acids. The CDR3 region is CASSFRTRSYEQYF. CDR3 DNA: TGTGCCAGCAGCTTCAGGACACGCTCCTACGAGCAGTACTTC.

The rearrangement joins TRBV7-3 to TRBJ2-1, with TRBD1 matching over 7 bases. The germline gives CDR1 SGHTA, CDR2 FQGTGA. V lost 0 bases to trimming and J lost 9 bases; unmatched junction nucleotides: 8. The CDR3 extends over 15 amino acids. CDR3 nucleotide sequence: TGTGCCAGCAGCTTAACGAGGGACAACAGGGGTGAGCAGTTCTTC. Its translation is CASSLTRDNRGEQFF.

This clone was seen once. The gene calls are TRBV2 and TRBJ2-7; no clear D gene. The length of the CDR3 is 13 residues. V lost 1 base and J lost 4, with 8 bases in between. Germline values: CDR1 SNHLY, CDR2 FYNNEI. CDR3 region: CASSEGAVYEQYF. In DNA, the CDR3 is TGTGCCAGCAGTGAAGGGGCAGTTTACGAGCAGTACTTC. The variable domain in full, with the rest retrieved from reference TRBV2 and TRBJ2-7, is EPEVTQTPSHQVTQMGQEVILRCVPISNHLYFYWYRQILGQKVEFLVSFYNNEISEKSEIFDDQFSVERPDGSNFTLKIRSTKLEDSAMYFCASSEGAVYEQYFGPGTRLTVT.

About this clone itself: Relative to the germline gene, one junction end is altered; a read error may explain this. V gene TRBV30 combines with J gene TRBJ1-5; 7 positions agree with TRBD1. The CDR3 has 15 residues. Germline CDR1 GTSNPN, CDR2 SVGIG (reference sequence). CDR3 region: CAWSVPGGGNQPQHF. The CDR3 DNA reads TGTGCCTGGAGTGTACCAGGAGGGGGCAACCAGCCCCAGCATTTT.